The rows below give T cell receptor beta chains drawn from one sample of a study of CD8 T cells in ankylosing spondylitis. TCRdb used MiXCR to reprocess the 5' RACE reads, holding one entry per CDR3 protein. In the table there are approximately 300,000 distinct CDR3 sequences, roughly 8% of which are singletons. The sequencing sample was made of blood, either unsorted or a sorted T cell fraction (not recorded which). These receptors were collected from a male donor with ankylosing spondylitis. Each CDR3 is given with its conserved first and last residue.

V gene | CDR3 protein
TRBV6-1 | CASSPSGRDAYEQYF
TRBV9 | CPKTDPPQGASSYEQYF
TRBV6-2/TRBV6-3 | CASNRLAGDLANTGELFF
TRBV20-1 | CSAYHPQRPTDTQYF
TRBV25-1 | CASSVGTEAFF
TRBV12-3/TRBV12-4 | CASSSTGVNTGELFF
TRBV3-1 | CACSQEVGTSGNIYNEQFF
TRBV12-3/TRBV12-4 | CASSSGARGNIQYF
TRBV29-1 | CSAAGAKSSYEQYF
TRBV15 | CATSRDSASRGSQYF
TRBV20-1 | CSAPRAGHQPQHF
TRBV11-2 | CAWGNEQFF